Listed here are 5 T cell receptor beta chains from one sample, sequenced in a study of cytomegalovirus exposure and HLA in healthy donors. The primer mix had 60 Vbeta and 13 Jbeta primers. Clones were sequenced by immunoSEQ multiplex PCR, and TCRdb holds only the in-frame ones, with some missing. The table records about 130,000 clones, 70% to 85% of them present only once. What was sequenced was PBMCs. These receptors were taken from a woman in her thirties or forties in good health and CMV-seropositive.

The chain recombines TRBV28 with TRBJ2-3; D is perhaps TRBD2 (5 bases). Germline CDR1 MDHEN, CDR2 SYDVKM. V was clipped by 7 bases and J by 0 bases, with 8 bases between them. The CDR3 covers 13 residues. CDR3 residues: CASKEGSTDTQYF. CDR3 coding DNA: TGTGCCAGCAAAGAGGGTAGCACAGATACGCAGTATTTT.

The genes are TRBV5-1 and TRBJ2-7; 10 bases are shared with TRBD1. Germline loops: CDR1 SGHRS, CDR2 YFSETQ. The V gene end was trimmed by 3 bases and the J gene end by 2 bases; junction bases not matched to a gene: 5. The CDR3 is made up of 15 amino acids. CDR3 protein: CASSSVGTGAYEQYF. CDR3 in DNA: TGCGCCAGCAGCTCCGTGGGGACAGGGGCCTACGAGCAGTACTTC.

The chain carries TRBV28 and TRBJ2-5, with TRBD1 matching over 9 bases. The closer fit of TRBJ2-7 to the DNA end suggests the J call may be wrong. The length of the CDR3 is 14 residues. Germline V lookup: CDR1 MDHEN, CDR2 SYDVKM. The CDR3 loop reads CASSLGGQGGEQYF. DNA of the CDR3: TGTGCCAGCAGTTTAGGGGGACAGGGTGGCGAGCAGTACTTC.

The CDR3 sequence: CASSRTTYEQYF. The DNA for the CDR3 is TGTGCCAGCAGCCGGACTACCTACGAGCAGTACTTC. The chain recombines TRBV6-4 with TRBJ2-7, with a weak D call TRBD2 (6 bases). The CDR3 has 12 amino acids. Between the trimmed V and J ends, which lost 6 bases and 2 bases, there was a span of 8 bases. CDR1 and CDR2 (germline): MRHNA, SNTAGT.

The V gene is TRBV10-2, the J gene TRBJ1-1, with D tentatively TRBD1 (6 bases). Trimming took 6 bases from V and 4 from J, leaving 15 bases between them. The CDR3 contains 14 residues. Germline lookup yields CDR1 WSHSY and CDR2 SAAADI. The CDR3 DNA is TGCGCCAGCAGAAAACAGGGAGGGAGCACTGAAGCTTTCTTT. Translation: CASRKQGGSTEAFF.